Described below is a single T cell receptor beta chain sequence and its context. Its specificity is unknown. The germline V gene has CDR1 SGHRS and CDR2 YFSETQ. The CDR3 contains 14 residues. V shed 0 bases and J shed 10 bases, with 14 bases lying between them. This specimen comes from a study of graft-versus-host responses after intestinal transplantation. In the study overall: Each recipient received anti-thymocyte globulin induction, then tacrolimus and steroids for 3 to 4 years.

Findings of the study overall: Allografts carried high graft-versus-host to host-versus-graft clonal ratios in patients having graft-donor T cell macrochimerism.

Assay: immunoSEQ multiplex PCR; the TCRdb copy retains only in-frame clones and omits some. This sample has approximately 110,000 clones, with roughly 92% found just once. V is TRBV5-1 and J is TRBJ2-1, with a possible D match to TRBD2 (5 bases). The sample was unstimulated CD4+ T cells sorted from spleen or lymph node cells, taken before transplant. The sequence was collected from a human donor who was the organ donor for an intestinal transplant. CDR3 in DNA: TGCGCCAGCAGCTTGGGAACAGCCACGGGGGAGCAGTTCTTC. It encodes CASSLGTATGEQFF. The full variable domain, with the rest looked up from reference TRBV5-1 and TRBJ2-1, is KAGVTQTPRYLIKTRGQQVTLSCSPISGHRSVSWYQQTPGQGLQFLFEYFSETQRNKGNFPGRFSGRQFSNSRSEMNVSTLELGDSALYLCASSLGTATGEQFFGPGTRLTVL.